The clone carrying this TCR beta chain is a singleton in its sample. Its antigen is currently unknown. The length of the CDR3 is 14 residues. The germline CDR1 and CDR2 sequences are MDHEN and SYDVKM. Trimming shortened V by 5 bases and J by 6 bases, and 16 bases separated the two germline ends. TCRdb keeps only in-frame clones here, not all; method: immunoSEQ multiplex PCR. The top ten hold 3.5% to 4.5% of the sample, which has 95,000 to 110,000 clones, roughly 90% seen once. This record belongs to a study of T cell responses to AZD1222 COVID-19 vaccine. Study observations and caveats: Clonal diversity was possibly underestimated; the donors were predominantly white British and more often female.

Source: peripheral blood, taken on day 0 of AZD1222 vaccination. The chain joins TRBV28 to TRBJ1-1, with D tentatively TRBD1 (6 bases). The source is an adult in good health. The CDR3 loop reads CASSPLQGGAEAFF. Written as DNA, the CDR3 is TGTGCCAGCAGTCCTTTACAGGGTGGGGCTGAAGCTTTCTTT.